One and the same sample provided the 21 T cell receptor beta chains below, sequenced in a study of shared clonotypes between healthy human individuals. Assay: immunoSEQ multiplex PCR; the TCRdb copy retains only in-frame clones and omits some. The sample comprises roughly 660,000 clones, about nine tenths of which are singletons, and 34% rests with the top ten. The sample comprised memory CD8+ T cells from PBMCs. Indicated subset: CD45RO+ cells pooled with CCR7-negative TemRA cells. The source is a man in his late teens or twenties in good health. Some clones in this sample may be carry-over from other donors' samples.

The rearrangement uses TRBV28 and TRBJ1-1; no definite D call. Trimming left V 3 bases short and J 5 bases short, with 13 bases between. The CDR3 sequence is 14 residues long. Germline CDR1 and CDR2: MDHEN and SYDVKM. The CDR3 DNA is TGTGCCAGCAGTTTTGGGGTAAGAGAAACTGAAGCTTTCTTT. It codes for CASSFGVRETEAFF.

The rearrangement uses TRBV4-1 and TRBJ2-3; 8 bases map to TRBD2. CDR1 is MGHRA and CDR2 is YSYEKL in the germline V gene. J lost 4 bases, V lost 4 bases, and 10 bases had no gene match. The CDR3 consists of 16 residues. CDR3 sequence (DNA): TGCGCCAGCAGCCCCCACGGGGGGGGCTGGGCAGATACGCAGTATTTT. Its protein is CASSPHGGGWADTQYF.

The rearrangement uses TRBV5-6 and TRBJ1-1, with D perhaps TRBD1 (5 bases). Germline CDR1 and CDR2: SGHDT and YYEEEE. V lost 0 bases, J lost 1 base, and 7 bases lay in between. This CDR3 has 14 residues. As DNA, the CDR3 is TGTGCCAGCAGCTTGGAGGGGTGGAACACTGAAGCTTTCTTT. This gives the protein CASSLEGWNTEAFF. Filled out from reference TRBV5-6 and TRBJ1-1, the complete variable domain reads DAGVTQSPTHLIKTRGQQVTLRCSPKSGHDTVSWYQQALGQGPQFIFQYYEEEERQRGNFPDRFSGHQFPNYSSELNVNALLLGDSALYLCASSLEGWNTEAFFGQGTRLTVV.

This chain links TRBV19 with TRBJ2-3; 8 bases are a match to TRBD2. In germline, CDR1 is LNHDA, CDR2 SQIVND (reference sequence). The CDR3 extends over 15 amino acids. The J segment lost 4 bases and the V segment lost 4 bases, leaving 7 bases of the junction unmatched. This CDR3 reads CASSTLTSESDTQYF. CDR3 nucleotide sequence: TGTGCCAGTAGTACCCTGACTAGCGAATCAGATACGCAGTATTTT.

CDR3 sequence: CASSWTPSSYEQYF. DNA of the CDR3: TGTGCCAGCAGCTGGACACCCAGCTCCTACGAGCAGTACTTC. The chain links TRBV11-2 to TRBJ2-7; D possibly corresponds to TRBD1 (5 bases). V was cut by 4 bases and J by 0 bases, with 10 bases left in between. The CDR3 runs to 14 residues. From germline, CDR1 is SGHAT and CDR2 FQNNGV. Variable domain in full (rest from reference TRBV11-2 and TRBJ2-7): EAGVAQSPRYKIIEKRQSVAFWCNPISGHATLYWYQQILGQGPKLLIQFQNNGVVDDSQLPKDRFSAERLKGVDSTLKIQPAKLEDSAVYLCASSWTPSSYEQYFGPGTRLTVT.

The chain links TRBV19 to TRBJ2-7; maybe TRBD2 (6 bases). CDR3 length equals 13 residues. Germline V gene sequence: CDR1 LNHDA, CDR2 SQIVND (reference sequence). V shed 0 bases and J shed 7 bases, with 10 bases lying between them. The CDR3 loop is CASSIDREEEQYF. DNA of the CDR3: TGTGCCAGTAGTATAGACAGGGAGGAGGAGCAGTACTTC.

The rearrangement uses TRBV7-2 and TRBJ2-7; possible D gene TRBD1, 6 bases. V lost 1 base and J 2 bases, leaving 18 bases between the germline ends. CDR1 and CDR2 (germline): SGHTA, FQGNSA. The CDR3 length is 17 residues. The CDR3 coding sequence is TGTGCCAGCAGCTTAGATGAGACAGGTGGGTCTACCTACGAGCAGTACTTC. Its translation is CASSLDETGGSTYEQYF.

The V and J genes are TRBV5-1 and TRBJ2-7; 8 bases map to TRBD1. From germline, CDR1 is SGHRS and CDR2 YFSETQ. Unmatched junction bases numbered 13, after V lost 7 bases and J lost 4 bases. This CDR3 contains 15 residues. The DNA of the CDR3 is TGCGCCAGCCACTGGGGTCCAGGGGGCCCTTACGAGCAGTACTTC. Amino acid sequence: CASHWGPGGPYEQYF.

The chain uses TRBV11-2 and TRBJ2-3, with a weak D call TRBD1 (6 bases). Germline CDR1 and CDR2: SGHAT and FQNNGV. The CDR3 contains 16 residues. The V and J ends lost 0 bases and 4 bases respectively, with 14 bases between them. Here the CDR3 reads CASSLETGQSPDTQYF. For the CDR3, the DNA is TGTGCCAGCAGCTTAGAAACAGGGCAGAGCCCAGATACGCAGTATTTT.

V is TRBV4-1 and J is TRBJ2-7, with D unresolved. Trimming took off 0 bases at V and 0 bases at J, with 6 bases between the two ends. The germline V gene has CDR1 MGHRA and CDR2 YSYEKL. This CDR3 is 14 amino acids long. This CDR3 reads CASSQDWRSYEQYF. In DNA, the CDR3 is TGCGCCAGCAGCCAAGATTGGCGCTCCTACGAGCAGTACTTC.

The genes are TRBV5-1 and TRBJ1-1; unclear D gene. Deletions cut 1 base from V and 7 bases from J, with 5 bases between. This CDR3 is 11 amino acids long. CDR1 SGHRS and CDR2 YFSETQ come from the germline V gene. CDR3 sequence (DNA): TGCGCCAGCAGCTTGAGCGGTGAAGCTTTCTTT. It yields the protein CASSLSGEAFF.

This clone is a singleton in its sample. The chain joins TRBV4-3 to TRBJ2-7; 7 positions agree with TRBD2. The CDR3 is 16 amino acids. V lost 1 base and J lost 3; bases outside the gene matches: 9. Germline CDR1 is LGHNA and CDR2 is YSLEER. CDR3 sequence: CASSQGRLAEDYEQYF. In DNA form, the CDR3 reads TGCGCCAGCAGCCAAGGACGCCTAGCGGAGGACTACGAGCAGTACTTC.

The J gene is TRBJ2-1, the V gene TRBV19; 7 bases are a match to TRBD2. Germline V gene data show CDR1 as LNHDA and CDR2 as SQIVND (reference sequence). J gave up 4 bases and V 0 bases, and 6 bases lay outside the gene matches. The CDR3 has 16 residues. The CDR3 bases are TGTGCCAGTAGTATAGATGGCGGGAGAGGGTACAATGAGCAGTTCTTC. It yields the protein CASSIDGGRGYNEQFF.

The chain employs TRBV27 and TRBJ1-1; the D gene is possibly TRBD1 (5 bases). The germline V gene has CDR1 MNHEY and CDR2 SMNVEV (reference sequence). V was pared by 5 bases and J by 3 bases, with 7 bases between. The CDR3 has 12 residues. The CDR3 sequence: CASSARDTEAFF. CDR3 in DNA: TGTGCCAGCAGTGCCAGGGACACTGAAGCTTTCTTT.

The chain joins TRBV7-9 to TRBJ2-7; 8 nucleotides line up with TRBD2. Germline V CDR1 and CDR2: SEHNR, FQNEAQ (reference sequence). The CDR3 runs 15 residues. V was pared by 5 bases and J by 6 bases, with 12 bases of the junction left unmatched. CDR3 in amino acids: CASSEGAGAGLEQYF. CDR3 nucleotide sequence: TGTGCCAGCAGCGAGGGAGCGGGAGCAGGACTCGAGCAGTACTTC.

The V gene is TRBV7-9, the J gene TRBJ1-4; TRBD1 agrees at 7 bases. Germline V gene lookup returns CDR1 SEHNR and CDR2 FQNEAQ (reference sequence). V trimming: 2 bases; J trimming: 3 bases; junction bases outside the gene matches: 12. The CDR3 totals 18 residues. CDR3 nucleotide sequence: TGTGCCAGCAGCTTACTCAGACAGGGCCCTGGGCCTAATGAAAAACTGTTTTTT. Residues: CASSLLRQGPGPNEKLFF.

This chain connects TRBV14 to TRBJ1-2, with D maybe TRBD1 (5 bases). V was cut by 4 bases and J by 8 bases, with 20 bases left in between. Germline assignment: CDR1 SGHDN and CDR2 FVKESK. The CDR3 contains 15 residues. CDR3 nucleotide sequence: TGTGCCAGCAGCCTGGCCGGGGCAGCTACTTCCGGCTACACCTTC. Protein: CASSLAGAATSGYTF.

This sequence joins TRBV12-5 and TRBJ2-1; D remains ambiguous. The CDR3 totals 16 residues. V lost 3 bases to trimming and J lost 3 bases, with 15 bases between them. From germline, CDR1 is LGHNT and CDR2 FRNRAP. CDR3 protein: CASGFLGPSRYNEQFF. For the CDR3, the DNA is TGTGCTAGTGGTTTTCTCGGGCCGTCTCGCTACAATGAGCAGTTCTTC. The whole variable domain, remainder taken from reference TRBV12-5 and TRBJ2-1, is DARVTQTPRHKVTEMGQEVTMRCQPILGHNTVFWYRQTMMQGLELLAYFRNRAPLDDSGMPKDRFSAEMPDATLATLKIQPSEPRDSAVYFCASGFLGPSRYNEQFFGPGTRLTVL.

This chain uses TRBV27 with TRBJ2-7; tentatively, D is TRBD1 (5 bases). Germline V gene data show CDR1 as MNHEY and CDR2 as SMNVEV (reference sequence). The ends were cut back, 5 bases at V and 4 bases at J, with 9 bases in the middle. This CDR3 has 12 residues. The CDR3 bases are TGTGCCAGCAGTCCTCCAGGGTACGAGCAGTACTTC. This sequence encodes CASSPPGYEQYF.

The CDR3 sequence: CASSFVSDYEQYF. CDR3 nucleotides: TGTGCCAGCAGTTTCGTTTCAGACTACGAGCAGTACTTC. The V call is TRBV27, the J call TRBJ2-7; no clear D. V lost 3 bases and J lost 3, with 9 bases in between. CDR1 is MNHEY, CDR2 SMNVEV, per germline (reference sequence). The CDR3 sequence is 13 residues long.

The V gene is TRBV4-1, the J gene TRBJ2-7, with 11 bases identical to TRBD2. The CDR3 runs 16 residues. The germline V gene encodes CDR1 MGHRA and CDR2 YSYEKL. V shed 3 bases, J shed 0 bases, and the junction held 4 bases outside the gene matches. CDR3 loop: CASSHGGLAASYEQYF. Here the CDR3 DNA reads TGCGCCAGCAGCCACGGGGGACTAGCGGCCTCCTACGAGCAGTACTTC.